What follows describes a single T cell receptor beta chain. The antigen is unknown. TCRdb's copy holds only in-frame clones and misses some; the assay was immunoSEQ multiplex PCR. There are roughly 200,000 clones in the sample; 85% to 95% occur only once, and about 1% lies in the top ten. The data were obtained in a study of T cell responses to AZD1222 COVID-19 vaccine. Study findings and constraints: In the spike-specific TCR repertoire, nearly half reportedly target unmutated variant regions. Clonal diversity was possibly underestimated; the donors were predominantly white British and more often female.

This receptor was taken from an adult who received the MenACWY meningococcal vaccine as a control. The starting material was peripheral blood, obtained 28 days after the second dose of the MenACWY control vaccine.

The CDR3: CAISESSVNTEAFF. The CDR3 region has the DNA TGTGCCATCAGTGAGTCGTCAGTGAACACTGAAGCTTTCTTT. The gene calls are TRBV10-3 and TRBJ1-1; D gene uncertain. Germline V gene sequence: CDR1 ENHRY, CDR2 SYGVKD. V lost 0 bases to trimming and J lost 0 bases, with 5 bases between them. The CDR3 has 14 residues.